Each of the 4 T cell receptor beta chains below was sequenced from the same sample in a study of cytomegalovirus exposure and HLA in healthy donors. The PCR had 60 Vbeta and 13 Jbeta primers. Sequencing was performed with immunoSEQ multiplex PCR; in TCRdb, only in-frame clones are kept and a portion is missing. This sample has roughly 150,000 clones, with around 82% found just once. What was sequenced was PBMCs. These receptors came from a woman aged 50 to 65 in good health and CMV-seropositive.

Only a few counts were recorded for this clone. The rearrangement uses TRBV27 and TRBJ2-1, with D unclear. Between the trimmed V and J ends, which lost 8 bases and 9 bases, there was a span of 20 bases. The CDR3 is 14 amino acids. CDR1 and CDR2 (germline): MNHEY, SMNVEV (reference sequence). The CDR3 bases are TGTGCCAGCCAAACTAAACTCTACATTGGTGAGCAGTTCTTC. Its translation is CASQTKLYIGEQFF.

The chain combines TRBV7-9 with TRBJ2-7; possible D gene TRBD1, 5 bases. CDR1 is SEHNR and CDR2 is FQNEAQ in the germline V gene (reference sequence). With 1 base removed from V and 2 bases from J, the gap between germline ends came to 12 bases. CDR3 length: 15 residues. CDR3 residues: CASSLGGRGTYEQYF. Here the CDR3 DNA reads TGTGCCAGCAGCTTAGGCGGAAGGGGCACCTACGAGCAGTACTTC.

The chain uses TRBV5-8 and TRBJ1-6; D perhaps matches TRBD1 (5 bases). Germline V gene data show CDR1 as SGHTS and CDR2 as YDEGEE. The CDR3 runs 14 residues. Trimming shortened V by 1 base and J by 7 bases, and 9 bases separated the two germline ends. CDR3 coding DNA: TGTGCCAGCAGCTTGATCAGGGTAAATTCACCCCTCCACTTT. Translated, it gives CASSLIRVNSPLHF.

CDR3 sequence: CASSWGPGQPLSYEQYF. The CDR3 DNA sequence: TGCGCCAGCAGCTGGGGGCCGGGACAGCCACTCTCCTACGAGCAGTACTTC. The rearrangement uses TRBV5-1 and TRBJ2-7, with 7 bases fitting TRBD1. CDR3 size: 17 residues. The germline gives CDR1 SGHRS, CDR2 YFSETQ. The V segment lost 3 bases and the J segment 0 bases; nucleotides outside the gene matches: 12. Combining the CDR3 with reference TRBV5-1 and TRBJ2-7 gives the whole variable domain KAGVTQTPRYLIKTRGQQVTLSCSPISGHRSVSWYQQTPGQGLQFLFEYFSETQRNKGNFPGRFSGRQFSNSRSEMNVSTLELGDSALYLCASSWGPGQPLSYEQYFGPGTRLTVT.